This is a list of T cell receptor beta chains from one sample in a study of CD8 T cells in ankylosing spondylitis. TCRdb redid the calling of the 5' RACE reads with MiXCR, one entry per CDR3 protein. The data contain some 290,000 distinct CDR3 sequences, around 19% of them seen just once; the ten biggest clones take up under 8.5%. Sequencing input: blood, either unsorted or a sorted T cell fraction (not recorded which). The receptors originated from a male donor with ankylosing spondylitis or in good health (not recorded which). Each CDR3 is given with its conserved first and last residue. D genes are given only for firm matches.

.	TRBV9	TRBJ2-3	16	CASSVLSGGSTDTQYF
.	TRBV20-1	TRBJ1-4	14	CSALPGATNEKLFF
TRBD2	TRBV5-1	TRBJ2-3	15	CASSLFQAGADTQYF
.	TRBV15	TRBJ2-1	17	CATSRVSVGHPYNEQFF
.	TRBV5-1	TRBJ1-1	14	CASSLYGENTEAFF
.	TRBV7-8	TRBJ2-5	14	CASSFSGGEETQYF
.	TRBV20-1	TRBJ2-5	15	CSASSPFSIQETQYF
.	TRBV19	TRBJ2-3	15	CASSIASQSTDTQYF
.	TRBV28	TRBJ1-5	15	CASISPTGPNQPQHF
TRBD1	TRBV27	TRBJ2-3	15	CASSPRTGLGYTQYF
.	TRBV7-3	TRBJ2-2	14	CASSTSATTGELFF
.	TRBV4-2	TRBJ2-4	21	CASSQGSGGLKTLLAKNIQYF
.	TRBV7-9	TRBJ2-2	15	CASSLASGNTGELFF
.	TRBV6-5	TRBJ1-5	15	CASSYSGGTDQPQHF
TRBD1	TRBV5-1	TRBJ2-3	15	CASSGIRDSTDTQYF
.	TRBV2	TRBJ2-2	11	CASRTTEELFF
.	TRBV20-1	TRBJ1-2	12	CSATIHVDGYTF
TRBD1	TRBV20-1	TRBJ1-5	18	CSARDSGRGQARNQPQHF
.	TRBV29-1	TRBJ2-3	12	CSVESGVDTQYF
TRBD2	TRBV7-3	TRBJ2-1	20	CASSRLPTSGRSTSYNEQFF
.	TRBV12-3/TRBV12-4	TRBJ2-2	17	CASSNGLIKDFAGELFF
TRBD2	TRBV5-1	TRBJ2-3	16	CASSSATSGATDTQYF
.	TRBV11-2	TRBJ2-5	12	CASSLRMETQYF
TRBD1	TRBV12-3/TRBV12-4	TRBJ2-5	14	CASSLDRGAETQYF
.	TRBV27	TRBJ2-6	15	CASSLRPSGANVLTF
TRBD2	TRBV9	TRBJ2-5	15	CASSGGGGPQETQYF
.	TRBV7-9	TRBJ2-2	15	CASSLAGARTGELFF
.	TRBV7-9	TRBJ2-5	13	CASSLTTRETQYF
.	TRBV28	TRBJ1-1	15	CASSLPSRADTEAFF
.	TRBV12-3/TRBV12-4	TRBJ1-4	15	CASSFKVNQFGKLFF
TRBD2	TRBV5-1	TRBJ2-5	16	CASSLSWTSGKETQYF
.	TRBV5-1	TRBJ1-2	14	CASSTDSANYGYTF
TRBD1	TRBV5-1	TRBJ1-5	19	CASSDARDRTRRENQPQHF
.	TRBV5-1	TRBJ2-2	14	CASSSRTGNGELFF
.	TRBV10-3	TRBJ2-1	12	CAISLGGNEQFF
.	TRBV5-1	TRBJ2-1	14	CASSFRDKNNEQFF
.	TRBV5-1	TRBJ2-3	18	CASSLELLLASSRNTQYF
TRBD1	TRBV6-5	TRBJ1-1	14	CASSWGQGNTEAFF
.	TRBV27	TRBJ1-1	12	CASRTLNTEAFF
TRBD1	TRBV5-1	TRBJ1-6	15	CASSSDRAIGSPLHF
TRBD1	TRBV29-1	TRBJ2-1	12	CSAGTGSNEQFF
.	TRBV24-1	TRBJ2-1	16	CATSDLRGGSYNEQFF
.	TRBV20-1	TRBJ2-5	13	CSASSLPQETQYF
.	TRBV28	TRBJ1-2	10	CASSRVGYTF
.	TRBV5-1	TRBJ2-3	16	CASSFDPRQGTDTQYF
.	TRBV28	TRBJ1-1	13	CASSLMGATEAFF
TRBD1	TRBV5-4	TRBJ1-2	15	CASSPGTARGYGYTF
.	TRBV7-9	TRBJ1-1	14	CASSLGLWDTEAFF
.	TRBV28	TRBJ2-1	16	CASSQPRTPTYNEQFF
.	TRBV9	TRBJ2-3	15	CASSVGQAGTDTQYF
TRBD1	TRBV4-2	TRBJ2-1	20	CASSQLRGQGTGKTYNEQFF
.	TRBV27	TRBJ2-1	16	CASSLMRPSSYNEQFF
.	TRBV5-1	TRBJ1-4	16	CASSLGQALTNEKLFF
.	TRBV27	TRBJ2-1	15	CASSHQTGPYNEQFF
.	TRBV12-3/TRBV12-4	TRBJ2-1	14	CASSPSGNYNEQFF
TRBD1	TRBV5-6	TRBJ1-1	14	CANSLDRGNTEAFF
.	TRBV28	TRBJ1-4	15	CASSAGPYFNEKLFF
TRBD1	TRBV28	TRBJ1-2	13	CATQGSRVYGYTF
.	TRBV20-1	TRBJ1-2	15	CSASMLRAGVLGYTF
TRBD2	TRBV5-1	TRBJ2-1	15	CASSLAASGSYEQFF